A single sample is the source of the 29 T cell receptor beta chains below, sequenced in a study of blood T cell repertoires in COVID-19. Profiled with immunoSEQ multiplex PCR; TCRdb holds only in-frame clones, not every one. Here the sample spans around 330,000 clones, about 85% being singletons. Sequenced sample: PBMCs or T cells enriched from blood (not recorded which). Receptors were obtained from a woman aged 30 to 39 who had been exposed to COVID-19.

The rearrangement joins TRBV18 to TRBJ2-6; a weak D match, TRBD2 (6 bases). V lost 2 bases, J lost 2 bases, and 13 bases lay in between. The CDR3 covers 17 residues. Germline CDR1 and CDR2: KGHSH and LQKENI. The CDR3 is CASSPISGSTGANVLTF. The CDR3 bases are TGTGCCAGCTCACCAATTAGCGGAAGTACTGGGGCCAACGTCCTGACTTTC.

The chain recombines TRBV7-9 with TRBJ1-2; D perhaps matches TRBD1 (6 bases). Germline CDR1 SEHNR, CDR2 FQNEAQ (reference sequence). The CDR3 runs 14 residues. Trimming took off 10 bases at V and 2 bases at J, with 17 bases between the two ends. The CDR3 bases are TGTGCCATACCGAGCGGGACAACAAACTATGGCTACACCTTC. Amino acid sequence: CAIPSGTTNYGYTF.

V usage is TRBV5-5 and J usage is TRBJ1-2, with 7 bases that match TRBD1. CDR1 and CDR2 from the germline V gene are SGHKS and YYEKEE (reference sequence). The CDR3 has 14 residues. J gave up 6 bases and V 0 bases, and 5 bases lay outside the gene matches. The CDR3: CASSLAQGEDGYTF. CDR3 sequence (DNA): TGTGCCAGCAGCTTGGCCCAGGGGGAGGATGGCTACACCTTC.

This clone was counted between two and nine times. The chain combines TRBV7-9 with TRBJ1-6; TRBD1 aligns across 10 bases. Germline V gives CDR1 SEHNR, CDR2 FQNEAQ (reference sequence). Unmatched junction bases numbered 6, after V lost 4 bases and J lost 9 bases. CDR3 length: 15 residues. The DNA of the CDR3 is TGTGCCAGCAGCTCCCGGACAGGGGGAAGTTCACCCCTCCACTTT. This sequence encodes CASSSRTGGSSPLHF.

The chain joins TRBV28 to TRBJ1-5; 7 nucleotides align to TRBD1. Germline trimming cut 11 bases from V and 3 bases from J; bases unmatched to any gene: 4. This CDR3 has 12 residues. Germline CDR1 reads MDHEN; CDR2 reads SYDVKM. CDR3 nucleotides: TGTGCCGGGGGACAGACCAATCAGCCCCAGCATTTT. Residues: CAGGQTNQPQHF.

J is TRBJ2-2 and V is TRBV21-1; the table's D call, TRBD2, has no DNA check behind it. TRBV21-1 is a pseudogene locus. CDR3 length: 18 amino acids. CDR3 residues: CASSKETSGRGSTGELFF. The CDR3 DNA follows: TGTGCCAGCAGCAAAGAGACTAGCGGGAGAGGTTCCACCGGGGAGCTGTTTTTT.

The CDR3 DNA reads TGTGCCAGTAGTTTGGGGGGAAGAGGCGGCACTGAAGCTTTCTTT. This encodes CASSLGGRGGTEAFF. The chain links TRBV19 to TRBJ1-1; tentatively, D is TRBD1 (5 bases). Germline CDR1 is LNHDA and CDR2 is SQIVND (reference sequence). The V gene lost 5 bases and the J gene lost 4 bases, with 17 bases spanning the gap. CDR3 length equals 15 residues.

The rearrangement joins TRBV4-1 to TRBJ1-1; D not resolved. V shed 1 base and J shed 11 bases, with 11 bases lying between them. The germline CDR1 and CDR2 sequences are MGHRA and YSYEKL. This CDR3 spans 12 amino acids. The CDR3 reads CASSQGAGGAFF. The CDR3 nucleotides read TGCGCCAGCAGCCAAGGGGCGGGAGGGGCTTTCTTT.

This clone was detected only a few times. The CDR3 region has the DNA TGTGCCAGCAGTCTGGGACAGAGTCGCAATCAGCCCCAGCATTTT. It yields the protein CASSLGQSRNQPQHF. This rearrangement joins TRBV28 to TRBJ1-5, with 7 bases that match TRBD1. The CDR3 spans 15 residues. After removal of 5 bases from V and 2 bases from J, the junction contained 6 bases not matched to a gene. From germline, CDR1 is MDHEN and CDR2 SYDVKM. The full variable domain, rest sourced from reference TRBV28 and TRBJ1-5, is DVKVTQSSRYLVKRTGEKVFLECVQDMDHENMFWYRQDPGLGLRLIYFSYDVKMKEKGDIPEGYSVSREKKERFSLILESASTNQTSMYLCASSLGQSRNQPQHFGDGTRLSIL.

The chain is built from TRBV5-6 and TRBJ2-5; D is uncertain. V gave up 3 bases and J gave up 7 bases, with 10 bases separating them. Germline CDR1 SGHDT, CDR2 YYEEEE. The CDR3 is made up of 12 amino acids. The CDR3 loop is CASSSSFPTQYF. CDR3 bases: TGTGCCAGCAGCTCGAGTTTCCCGACCCAGTACTTC.

This chain joins TRBV21-1 and TRBJ2-1; the table's D call, TRBD1, was not checked against the DNA. TRBV21-1 is shown as a pseudogene. This CDR3 has 16 amino acids. This CDR3 is CASSKETGALYNEQFF. CDR3 in DNA: TGTGCCAGCAGCAAAGAAACAGGGGCCCTCTACAATGAGCAGTTCTTC.

The chain carries TRBV4-2 and TRBJ1-5; D is unresolved. Trimming cost V 0 bases and J 7 bases, with 13 bases left between them. The CDR3 has 15 amino acids. The V gene's germline CDR1 is LGHNA and CDR2 YNFKEQ. CDR3 amino acids: CASSQDWRAEQPQHF. The CDR3 coding sequence is TGTGCCAGCAGCCAAGATTGGAGGGCGGAGCAGCCCCAGCATTTT.

This clone was observed a few times. The rearrangement uses TRBV7-9 and TRBJ1-3, with D unclear. Germline V gene sequence: CDR1 SEHNR, CDR2 FQNEAQ (reference sequence). The CDR3 spans 14 residues. With 5 bases removed from V and 0 bases from J, the gap between germline ends came to 8 bases. The CDR3 DNA reads as TGTGCCAGCAGCCCAACTGACTCTGGAAACACCATATATTTT. Translated, it gives CASSPTDSGNTIYF.

V and J are TRBV12-3 or TRBV12-4 and TRBJ1-2, with 7 bases matching TRBD1. The length of the CDR3 is 13 residues. V was pared by 6 bases and J by 7 bases, with 8 bases of the junction left unmatched. DNA of the CDR3: TGTGCCAGCAGCCTACAGGGGAAAGGTGGCTACACCTTC. It specifies CASSLQGKGGYTF.

V is TRBV28 and J is TRBJ2-1, with 12 bases that match TRBD2. V was pared by 3 bases and J by 8 bases, with 8 bases of the junction left unmatched. CDR1 MDHEN and CDR2 SYDVKM come from the germline V gene. The CDR3 consists of 16 residues. The CDR3 here is CASSLSTSGRMYEQFF. DNA of the CDR3: TGTGCCAGCAGTTTGTCGACTAGCGGGAGAATGTATGAGCAGTTCTTC.

As DNA, the CDR3 is TGTGCCAGCAGGAGGACAGAGAACACTGAAGCTTTCTTT. This translates into CASRRTENTEAFF. This sequence joins TRBV25-1 and TRBJ1-1; the D gene is possibly TRBD1 (6 bases). V was shortened by 6 bases and J by 1 base, with 9 bases between the two germline ends. The CDR3 spans 13 residues. Per the germline V gene, CDR1 is MGHDK and CDR2 is SYGVNS.

The V gene is TRBV5-1, the J gene TRBJ1-5, with D tentatively TRBD1 (5 bases). The CDR3 is 21 amino acids. Germline assignment: CDR1 SGHRS and CDR2 YFSETQ. The ends were cut back, 0 bases at V and 0 bases at J, with 25 bases in the middle. The CDR3 DNA reads as TGCGCCAGCAGCTTGGTTTTGCCAGGGTGTTCTCTTTGTAATAGCAATCAGCCCCAGCATTTT. It codes for CASSLVLPGCSLCNSNQPQHF.

This sequence joins TRBV14 and TRBJ2-7; 9 bases match TRBD2. V lost 4 bases and J lost 3; bases outside the gene matches: 4. Germline V gene lookup returns CDR1 SGHDN and CDR2 FVKESK. CDR3 size: 14 residues. CDR3 DNA sequence: TGTGCCAGCAGCCCGTCTAGCGGGGTCTACGAGCAGTACTTC. Protein sequence: CASSPSSGVYEQYF.

This clone was picked up one time. The rearrangement joins TRBV7-9 to TRBJ1-2, with 11 bases identical to TRBD1. After removal of 7 bases from V and 9 bases from J, the junction contained 7 bases not matched to a gene. The CDR3 has 13 amino acids. The germline V gene has CDR1 SEHNR and CDR2 FQNEAQ (reference sequence). The CDR3 spells CASTLDRGLRYTF. In DNA, the CDR3 is TGTGCCAGCACCCTGGACAGGGGGCTTCGCTACACCTTC.

The chain carries TRBV3-1 (or the pseudogene TRBV3-2) and TRBJ2-2; 11 bases are a match to TRBD2. The J segment lost 2 bases and the V segment lost 3 bases, leaving 2 bases of the junction unmatched. In germline, CDR1 is LGHDT, CDR2 YNNKEL (reference sequence). The CDR3 has 16 residues. The chain's CDR3 is CASSQLAGGNTGELFF. The DNA of the CDR3 is TGTGCCAGCAGCCAGCTAGCGGGGGGAAACACCGGGGAGCTGTTTTTT.

The CDR3 nucleotides read TGTGCCAGTAGCGAGGGGGCGGACACTGAAGCTTTCTTT. Amino acid sequence: CASSEGADTEAFF. The gene calls are TRBV19 and TRBJ1-1; the match to TRBD1 covers 7 bases. Germline CDR1 LNHDA, CDR2 SQIVND (reference sequence). The ends lost 6 bases at V and 3 bases at J; junction bases unmatched: 4. CDR3 length equals 13 residues.

This chain joins TRBV24-1 and TRBJ1-1; no definite D call. Trimming pared 5 bases from V and 0 bases from J, leaving 12 bases between. The CDR3 covers 15 residues. CDR1 and CDR2 (germline): KGHDR, SFDVKD. The CDR3 DNA follows: TGTGCCACCAGTGGCAGCTCACAGTTGAACACTGAAGCTTTCTTT. Its translation is CATSGSSQLNTEAFF.

The rearrangement joins TRBV9 to TRBJ2-5; 10 bases map to TRBD2. The CDR3 consists of 16 residues. The germline V gene has CDR1 SGDLS and CDR2 YYNGEE. The trim removed 1 base at V and 7 bases at J, leaving 10 bases unmatched. In DNA, the CDR3 is TGTGCCAGCAGCGTATCTAGCGGGGGACTACAGGGGACCCAGTACTTC. Encoded protein: CASSVSSGGLQGTQYF.

V is TRBV11-2 and J is TRBJ2-1; 10 bases line up with TRBD1. V was pared by 0 bases and J by 5 bases, with 4 bases of the junction left unmatched. From germline, CDR1 is SGHAT and CDR2 FQNNGV. This CDR3 spans 16 amino acids. CDR3 region: CASSLDLDRGNNEQFF. The DNA of the CDR3 is TGTGCCAGCAGCTTAGATCTGGACAGGGGGAACAATGAGCAGTTCTTC.

This clone occurred once. The rearrangement uses TRBV12-3 or TRBV12-4 and TRBJ2-7; D is undetermined. Trimming pared 3 bases from V and 2 bases from J, leaving 8 bases between. The CDR3 loop spans 13 amino acids. CDR3 region: CASSFDAAYEQYF. The CDR3 bases are TGTGCCAGCAGTTTTGACGCGGCCTACGAGCAGTACTTC.

The CDR3 DNA reads TGTGCCAGCAGCCCGGGGTTAGATACGCAGTATTTT. This sequence encodes CASSPGLDTQYF. The J gene is TRBJ2-3, the V gene TRBV7-2; D may be TRBD2 (5 bases). Germline V gene sequence: CDR1 SGHTA, CDR2 FQGNSA. This CDR3 has 12 amino acids. The V end lost 5 bases, the J end lost 5 bases, and 8 bases lay between the germline ends.

This clone was observed a few times. The chain employs TRBV3-1 (or the pseudogene TRBV3-2) and TRBJ1-6; TRBD1 might be the D (5 bases). Germline loops: CDR1 LGHDT, CDR2 YNNKEL (reference sequence). The CDR3 length is 13 residues. The V end lost 3 bases, the J end lost 13 bases, and 13 bases lay between the germline ends. CDR3 DNA sequence: TGTGCCAGCAGCCAGGGACGGACTACGCCCCTCCACTTT. It codes for CASSQGRTTPLHF.

This clone was observed a few times. The chain has TRBV3-1 (or the pseudogene TRBV3-2) and TRBJ1-2; TRBD1 matches 8 bases. Unmatched junction bases numbered 6, after V lost 3 bases and J lost 6 bases. The CDR3 has 14 residues. Germline-derived CDR1 and CDR2 are LGHDT and YNNKEL (reference sequence). CDR3 amino acids: CASSQRGTGDGYTF. As DNA, the CDR3 is TGTGCCAGCAGCCAGAGGGGGACAGGCGATGGCTACACCTTC.

This chain joins TRBV7-9 and TRBJ1-4; 7 bases map to TRBD1. Unmatched junction bases numbered 7, after V lost 7 bases and J lost 8 bases. The CDR3 loop spans 13 amino acids. Germline loops: CDR1 SEHNR, CDR2 FQNEAQ (reference sequence). The CDR3 protein is CASTTGPEEKLFF. CDR3 coding DNA: TGTGCCAGCACGACAGGGCCCGAGGAAAAACTGTTTTTT.